The rows below give T cell receptor beta chains drawn from one sample of a study of response to subunit inactivated influenza vaccine. Each CDR3 protein is one row after TCRdb ran MiXCR on the RT-PCR reads. The table records about 540,000 distinct CDR3 sequences, under 25% of them present only once. These data are also associated with another study on T cells expressing NK-cell markers.

The sequencing used CD4+ T cells sorted from PBMCs, collected 11 to 12 days after vaccination. The source is a man aged 50-59 years who received an inactivated influenza vaccine. CDR3s include the opening cysteine and the closing phenylalanine or tryptophan. Fields, in order: J gene, clone size, D gene, V gene, CDR3 DNA, CDR3 protein. The D gene is left open where the match is weak. Clone size is stated in some rows and not others, as once, few, many or a class when expanded.

j_call: TRBJ2-1
clone_size: NA
d_call: NA
v_call: TRBV3-1
cdr3_nt: TGTGCCAGCAGCCTCCGGGACATGAAGTTCTTC
cdr3_aa: CASSLRDMKFF

j_call: TRBJ2-7
clone_size: NA
d_call: NA
v_call: TRBV11-1
cdr3_nt: TGTGCCAGCAGCTTAGCGTACCCGACCGATCCCTACGAGCAGTACTTC
cdr3_aa: CASSLAYPTDPYEQYF

j_call: TRBJ1-3
clone_size: few
d_call: TRBD1
v_call: TRBV12-3/TRBV12-4
cdr3_nt: TGTGCCAGCAGTTACCAGGACAGGGGAGGCACCATATATTTT
cdr3_aa: CASSYQDRGGTIYF

j_call: TRBJ2-1
clone_size: few
d_call: TRBD2
v_call: TRBV7-2
cdr3_nt: TGTGCCAGCGATAGCGGGAGGGGGAACAATGAGCAGTTCTTC
cdr3_aa: CASDSGRGNNEQFF

j_call: TRBJ2-1
clone_size: NA
d_call: NA
v_call: TRBV24-1
cdr3_nt: TGTGCCACCAGTGATTCCGCCAATTTTTACAATGAGCAGTTCTTC
cdr3_aa: CATSDSANFYNEQFF

j_call: TRBJ2-4
clone_size: NA
d_call: TRBD1
v_call: TRBV12-3/TRBV12-4
cdr3_nt: TGTGCCAGCAGTTCAACGCACAGGGGGCGATGGGACATTCAGTACTTC
cdr3_aa: CASSSTHRGRWDIQYF

j_call: TRBJ2-1
clone_size: NA
d_call: TRBD1
v_call: TRBV10-3
cdr3_nt: TGTGCCATCAGTCAGACAGGGGTGAATGAGCAGTTCTTC
cdr3_aa: CAISQTGVNEQFF

j_call: TRBJ2-7
clone_size: NA
d_call: NA
v_call: TRBV20-1
cdr3_nt: TGCAGTGCTAGAGATGGGCCAGGGGAGCAGTACTTC
cdr3_aa: CSARDGPGEQYF

j_call: TRBJ2-5
clone_size: NA
d_call: NA
v_call: TRBV3-1
cdr3_nt: TGTGCCAGCAGCCAAGCGGGAGCGAACGGAGAGACCCAGTACTTC
cdr3_aa: CASSQAGANGETQYF

j_call: TRBJ1-1
clone_size: few
d_call: NA
v_call: TRBV5-1
cdr3_nt: TGCGCCAGTCGGAGGGGTGGGGGCACAGGGAACACTGAAGCTTTCTTT
cdr3_aa: CASRRGGGTGNTEAFF

j_call: TRBJ2-1
clone_size: many
d_call: NA
v_call: TRBV5-1
cdr3_nt: TGCGCCAGCAGCTGGGGTAGGGGACGCGCCTACAATGAGCAGTTCTTC
cdr3_aa: CASSWGRGRAYNEQFF

j_call: TRBJ2-7
clone_size: few
d_call: TRBD2
v_call: TRBV7-2
cdr3_nt: TGTGCCAGCAGCCCCAAGGGGAGGGGATACTCCTACGAGCAGTACTTC
cdr3_aa: CASSPKGRGYSYEQYF

j_call: TRBJ1-6
clone_size: NA
d_call: TRBD1
v_call: TRBV14
cdr3_nt: TGTGCCAGCAGCATCCAGGGGGCTTCAACGTCACCCCTCCACTTT
cdr3_aa: CASSIQGASTSPLHF

j_call: TRBJ1-5
clone_size: few
d_call: NA
v_call: TRBV20-1
cdr3_nt: TGCAGTGCTAGGGGATCTAATCAGCCCCAGCATTTT
cdr3_aa: CSARGSNQPQHF

j_call: TRBJ1-5
clone_size: NA
d_call: TRBD1
v_call: TRBV12-3/TRBV12-4
cdr3_nt: TGTGCCAGCAGTCTAGGGGACAGTTTCAATCAGCCCCAGCATTTT
cdr3_aa: CASSLGDSFNQPQHF

j_call: TRBJ2-5
clone_size: NA
d_call: NA
v_call: TRBV6-1
cdr3_nt: TGTGCCAGCAGACCGGACCGTGCCCAAGAGACCCAGTACTTC
cdr3_aa: CASRPDRAQETQYF

j_call: TRBJ2-7
clone_size: NA
d_call: NA
v_call: TRBV3-2
cdr3_nt: TGTGCCAGCAGCCAAGATTGGAGGAAGGGGGGCCACGAGCAGTACTTC
cdr3_aa: CASSQDWRKGGHEQYF

j_call: TRBJ1-1
clone_size: few
d_call: NA
v_call: TRBV30
cdr3_nt: TGTGCCTGGAGTACCTACTCGGACAGCGAAGCTTTCTTT
cdr3_aa: CAWSTYSDSEAFF

j_call: TRBJ2-7
clone_size: NA
d_call: TRBD2
v_call: TRBV28
cdr3_nt: TGTGCCAGCAGTTCCGCGGGAGCGGGTGGTCCCTACGAGCAGTACTTC
cdr3_aa: CASSSAGAGGPYEQYF

j_call: TRBJ1-1
clone_size: NA
d_call: NA
v_call: TRBV15
cdr3_nt: TGTGCCACCAGCAGCAGACCGGGACCTAACACTGAAGCTTTCTTT
cdr3_aa: CATSSRPGPNTEAFF

j_call: TRBJ1-1
clone_size: NA
d_call: NA
v_call: TRBV12-3/TRBV12-4
cdr3_nt: TGTACCAGCAGCCTCCGTTATAACACTGAAGCTTTCTTT
cdr3_aa: CTSSLRYNTEAFF

j_call: TRBJ2-7
clone_size: NA
d_call: NA
v_call: TRBV29-1
cdr3_nt: TGCAGCGTTGGAGGGAGAGGATACGAGCAGTACTTC
cdr3_aa: CSVGGRGYEQYF

j_call: TRBJ1-6
clone_size: NA
d_call: NA
v_call: TRBV20-1
cdr3_nt: TGCAGTGCTAATCGGCATCTGAATTCACCCCTCCACTTT
cdr3_aa: CSANRHLNSPLHF

j_call: TRBJ1-1
clone_size: few
d_call: NA
v_call: TRBV30
cdr3_nt: TGTGCCTGGAGTGTAGCTAGTAATCTGGCTTTCTTT
cdr3_aa: CAWSVASNLAFF

j_call: TRBJ1-2
clone_size: NA
d_call: NA
v_call: TRBV6-1
cdr3_nt: TGTGCCAGCAGTGAATTGGGGGGGGGCTACACCTTC
cdr3_aa: CASSELGGGYTF

j_call: TRBJ2-3
clone_size: few
d_call: NA
v_call: TRBV4-3
cdr3_nt: TGCGCCAGCAGCCAAGATTGGACTAAGGGAGATACGCAGTATTTT
cdr3_aa: CASSQDWTKGDTQYF

j_call: TRBJ2-7
clone_size: few
d_call: NA
v_call: TRBV5-1
cdr3_nt: TGCGCCAGCAGCTTGGGGGGGAGACCCTACGAGCAGTACTTC
cdr3_aa: CASSLGGRPYEQYF

j_call: TRBJ2-3
clone_size: NA
d_call: TRBD2
v_call: TRBV9
cdr3_nt: TGTGCCAGCAGCTCCGCGGGGGGACTAGCGGAAGATACGCAGTATTTT
cdr3_aa: CASSSAGGLAEDTQYF

j_call: TRBJ2-4
clone_size: NA
d_call: NA
v_call: TRBV10-3
cdr3_nt: TGTGCCATCAGTGACTCCTCCGTAGCCAAAAACATTCAGTACTTC
cdr3_aa: CAISDSSVAKNIQYF

j_call: TRBJ1-2
clone_size: few
d_call: NA
v_call: TRBV12-3/TRBV12-4
cdr3_nt: TGTGCCAGCAGTTTTGGGGGCAAGGCTAACTATGGCTACACCTTC
cdr3_aa: CASSFGGKANYGYTF

j_call: TRBJ2-5
clone_size: NA
d_call: TRBD1
v_call: TRBV6-1
cdr3_nt: TGTGCCAGCAGTGACAGGGCAGGGGGCGTGGAGACCCAGTACTTC
cdr3_aa: CASSDRAGGVETQYF

j_call: TRBJ2-3
clone_size: NA
d_call: NA
v_call: TRBV2
cdr3_nt: TGTGCCAGCAGTGGGTCGGGAGCTAAAGATACGCAGTATTTT
cdr3_aa: CASSGSGAKDTQYF